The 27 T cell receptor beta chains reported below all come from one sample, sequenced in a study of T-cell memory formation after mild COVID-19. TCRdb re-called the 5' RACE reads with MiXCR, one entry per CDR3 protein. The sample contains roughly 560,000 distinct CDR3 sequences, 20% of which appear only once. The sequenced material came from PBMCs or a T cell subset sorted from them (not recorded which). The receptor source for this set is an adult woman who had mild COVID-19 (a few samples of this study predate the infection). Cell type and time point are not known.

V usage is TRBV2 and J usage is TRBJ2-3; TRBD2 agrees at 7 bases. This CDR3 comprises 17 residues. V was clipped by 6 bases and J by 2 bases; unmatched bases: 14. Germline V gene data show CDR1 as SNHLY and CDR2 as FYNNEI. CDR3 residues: CASRTHQSGAYTDTQYF. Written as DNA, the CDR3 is TGTGCCAGCAGGACGCACCAAAGCGGGGCATACACAGATACGCAGTATTTT.

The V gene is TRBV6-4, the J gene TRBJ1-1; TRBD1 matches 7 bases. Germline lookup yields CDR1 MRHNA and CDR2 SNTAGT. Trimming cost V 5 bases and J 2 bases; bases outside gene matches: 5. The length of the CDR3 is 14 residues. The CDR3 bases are TGTGCCAGCAGTCACCACAGGGGAAACACTGAAGCTTTCTTT. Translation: CASSHHRGNTEAFF.

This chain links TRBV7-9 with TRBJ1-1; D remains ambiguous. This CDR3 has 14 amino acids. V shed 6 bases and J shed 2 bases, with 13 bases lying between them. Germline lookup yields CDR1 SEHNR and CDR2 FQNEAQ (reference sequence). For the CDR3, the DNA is TGTGCCAGCAGTCCCGCCGTCCCAAACACTGAAGCTTTCTTT. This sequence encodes CASSPAVPNTEAFF. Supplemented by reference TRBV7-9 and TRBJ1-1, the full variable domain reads DTGVSQNPRHKITKRGQNVTFRCDPISEHNRLYWYRQTLGQGPEFLTYFQNEAQLEKSRLLSDRFSAERPKGSFSTLEIQRTEQGDSAMYLCASSPAVPNTEAFFGQGTRLTVV.

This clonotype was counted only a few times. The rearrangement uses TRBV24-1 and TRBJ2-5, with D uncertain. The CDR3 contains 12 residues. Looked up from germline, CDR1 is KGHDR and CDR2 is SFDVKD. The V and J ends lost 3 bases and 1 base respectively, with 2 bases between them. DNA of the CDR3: TGTGCCACCAGTGATCTCCAAGAGACCCAGTACTTC. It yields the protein CATSDLQETQYF.

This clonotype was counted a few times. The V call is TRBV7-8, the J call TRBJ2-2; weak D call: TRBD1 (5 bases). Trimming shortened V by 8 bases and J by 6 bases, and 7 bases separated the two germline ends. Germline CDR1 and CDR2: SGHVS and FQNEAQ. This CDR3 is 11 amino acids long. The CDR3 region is CASPGSGELFF. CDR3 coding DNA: TGTGCCAGCCCAGGGTCCGGGGAGCTGTTTTTT.

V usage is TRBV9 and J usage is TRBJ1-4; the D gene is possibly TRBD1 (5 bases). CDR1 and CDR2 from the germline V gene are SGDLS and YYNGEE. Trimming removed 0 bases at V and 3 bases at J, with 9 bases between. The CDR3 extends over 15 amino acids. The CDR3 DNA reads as TGTGCCAGCAGCGTAGAGGGGAGGTCTAATGAAAAACTGTTTTTT. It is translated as CASSVEGRSNEKLFF.

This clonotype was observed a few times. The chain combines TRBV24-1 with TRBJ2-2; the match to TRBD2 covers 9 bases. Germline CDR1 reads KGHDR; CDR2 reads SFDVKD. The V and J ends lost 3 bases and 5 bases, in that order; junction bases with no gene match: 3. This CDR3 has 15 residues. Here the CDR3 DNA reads TGTGCCACCAGTGATGCGCGGGGGGGGACCGGGGAGCTGTTTTTT. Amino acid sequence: CATSDARGGTGELFF.

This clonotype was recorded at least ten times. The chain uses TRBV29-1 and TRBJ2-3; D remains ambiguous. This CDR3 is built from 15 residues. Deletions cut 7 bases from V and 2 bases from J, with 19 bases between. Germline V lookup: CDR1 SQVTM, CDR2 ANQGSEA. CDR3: CSADPTAGYTDTQYF. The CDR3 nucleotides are TGCAGCGCCGACCCAACGGCAGGCTACACAGATACGCAGTATTTT.

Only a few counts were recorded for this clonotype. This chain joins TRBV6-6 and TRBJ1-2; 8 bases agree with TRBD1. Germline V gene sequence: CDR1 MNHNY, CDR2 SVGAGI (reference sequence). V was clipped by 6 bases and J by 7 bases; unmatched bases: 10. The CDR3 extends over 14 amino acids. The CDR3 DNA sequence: TGTGCCAGCAGCGTAGCGACAGGGGCAGGTGGCTACACCTTC. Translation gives CASSVATGAGGYTF.

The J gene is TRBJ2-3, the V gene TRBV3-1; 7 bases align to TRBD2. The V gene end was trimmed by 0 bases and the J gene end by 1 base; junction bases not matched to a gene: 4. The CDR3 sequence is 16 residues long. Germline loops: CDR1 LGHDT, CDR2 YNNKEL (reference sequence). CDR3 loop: CASSQEGAGRTDTQYF. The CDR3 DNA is TGTGCCAGCAGCCAAGAGGGAGCGGGGCGCACAGATACGCAGTATTTT.

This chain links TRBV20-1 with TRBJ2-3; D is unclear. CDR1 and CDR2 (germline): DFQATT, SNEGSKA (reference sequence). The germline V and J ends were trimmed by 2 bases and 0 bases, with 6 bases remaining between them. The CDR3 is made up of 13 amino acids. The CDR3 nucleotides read TGCAGTGCTAGAAGTGCTAGCACAGATACGCAGTATTTT. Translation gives CSARSASTDTQYF.

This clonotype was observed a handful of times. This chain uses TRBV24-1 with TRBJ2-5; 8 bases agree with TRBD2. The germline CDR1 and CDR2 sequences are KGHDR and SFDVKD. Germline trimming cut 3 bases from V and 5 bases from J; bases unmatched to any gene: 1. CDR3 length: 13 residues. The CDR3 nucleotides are TGTGCCACCAGTGATCGGGGGGGTGAGACCCAGTACTTC. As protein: CATSDRGGETQYF.

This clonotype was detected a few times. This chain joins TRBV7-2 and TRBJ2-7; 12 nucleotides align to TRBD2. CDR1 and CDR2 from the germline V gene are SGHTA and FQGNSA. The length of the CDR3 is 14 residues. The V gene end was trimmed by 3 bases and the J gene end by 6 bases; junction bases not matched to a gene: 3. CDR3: CASSFRLAGAEQYF. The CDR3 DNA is TGTGCCAGCAGCTTCCGACTAGCGGGAGCCGAGCAGTACTTC.

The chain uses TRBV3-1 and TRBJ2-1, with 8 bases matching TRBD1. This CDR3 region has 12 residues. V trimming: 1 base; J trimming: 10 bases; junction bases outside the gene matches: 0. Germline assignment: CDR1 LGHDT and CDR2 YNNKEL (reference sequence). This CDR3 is CASSQGDREQFF. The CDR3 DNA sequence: TGTGCCAGCAGCCAAGGGGACAGGGAGCAGTTCTTC.

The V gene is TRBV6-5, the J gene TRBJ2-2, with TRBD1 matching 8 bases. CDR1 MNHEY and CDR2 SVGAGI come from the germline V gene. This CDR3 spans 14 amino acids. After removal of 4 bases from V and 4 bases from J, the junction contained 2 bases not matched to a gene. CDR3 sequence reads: CASSWTGITGELFF. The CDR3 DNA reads TGTGCCAGCAGTTGGACAGGGATCACCGGGGAGCTGTTTTTT.

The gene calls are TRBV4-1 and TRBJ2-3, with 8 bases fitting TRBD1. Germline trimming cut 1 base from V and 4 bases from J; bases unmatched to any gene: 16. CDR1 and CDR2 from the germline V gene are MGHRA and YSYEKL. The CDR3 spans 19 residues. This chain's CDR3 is CASSQVAAQPGGEADTQYF. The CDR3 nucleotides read TGCGCCAGCAGCCAAGTCGCCGCCCAACCAGGGGGCGAAGCAGATACGCAGTATTTT.

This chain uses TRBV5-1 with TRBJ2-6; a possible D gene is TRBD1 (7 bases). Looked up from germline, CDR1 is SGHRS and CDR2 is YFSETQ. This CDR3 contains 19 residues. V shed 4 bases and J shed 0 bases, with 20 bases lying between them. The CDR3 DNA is TGCGCCAGCAGCCGTTCTGGAGGGGGCTGGAGCTCTGGGGCCAACGTCCTGACTTTC. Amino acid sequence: CASSRSGGGWSSGANVLTF.

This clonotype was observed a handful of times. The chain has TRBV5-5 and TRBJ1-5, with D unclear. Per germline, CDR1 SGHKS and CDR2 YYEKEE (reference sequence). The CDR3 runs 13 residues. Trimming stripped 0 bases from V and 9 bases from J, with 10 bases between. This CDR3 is CASSLETLWPQHF. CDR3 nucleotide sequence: TGTGCCAGCAGCTTGGAGACCCTTTGGCCCCAGCATTTT. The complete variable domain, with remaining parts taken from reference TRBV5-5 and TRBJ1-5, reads DAGVTQSPTHLIKTRGQQVTLRCSPISGHKSVSWYQQVLGQGPQFIFQYYEKEERGRGNFPDRFSARQFPNYSSELNVNALLLGDSALYLCASSLETLWPQHFGDGTRLSIL.

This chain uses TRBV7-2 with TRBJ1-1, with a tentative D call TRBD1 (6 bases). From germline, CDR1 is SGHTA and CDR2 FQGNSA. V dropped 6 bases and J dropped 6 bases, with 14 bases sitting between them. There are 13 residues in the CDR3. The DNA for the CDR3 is TGTGCCAGCAGTTTAACAGGGATCGCTGAAGCTTTCTTT. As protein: CASSLTGIAEAFF.

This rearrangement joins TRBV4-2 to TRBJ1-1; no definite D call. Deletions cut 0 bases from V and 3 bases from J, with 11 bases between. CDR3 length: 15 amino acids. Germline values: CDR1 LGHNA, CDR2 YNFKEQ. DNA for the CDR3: TGTGCCAGCAGCCAAGAAATAGAATTTTACACTGAAGCTTTCTTT. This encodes CASSQEIEFYTEAFF.

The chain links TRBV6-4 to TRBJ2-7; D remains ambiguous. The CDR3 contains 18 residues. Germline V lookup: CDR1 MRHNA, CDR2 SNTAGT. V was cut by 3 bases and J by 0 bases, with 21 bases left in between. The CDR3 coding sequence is TGTGCCAGCAGTGAGAACTTGCAAACTTACTGCTTCTCCTACGAGCAGTACTTC. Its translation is CASSENLQTYCFSYEQYF.

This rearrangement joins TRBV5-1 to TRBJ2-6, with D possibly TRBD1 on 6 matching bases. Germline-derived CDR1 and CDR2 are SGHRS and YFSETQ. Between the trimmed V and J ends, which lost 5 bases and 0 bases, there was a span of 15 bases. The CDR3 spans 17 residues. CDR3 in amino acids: CASRPGHGTSGANVLTF. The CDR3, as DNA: TGCGCCAGCAGGCCGGGACATGGCACCTCTGGGGCCAACGTCCTGACTTTC.

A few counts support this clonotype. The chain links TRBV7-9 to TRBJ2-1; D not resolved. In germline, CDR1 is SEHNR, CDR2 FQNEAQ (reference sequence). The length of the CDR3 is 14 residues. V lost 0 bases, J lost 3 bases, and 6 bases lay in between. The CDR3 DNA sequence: TGTGCCAGCAGCTTAGCGCCGGACTACAATGAGCAGTTCTTC. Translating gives CASSLAPDYNEQFF. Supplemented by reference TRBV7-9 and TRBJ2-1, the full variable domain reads DTGVSQNPRHKITKRGQNVTFRCDPISEHNRLYWYRQTLGQGPEFLTYFQNEAQLEKSRLLSDRFSAERPKGSFSTLEIQRTEQGDSAMYLCASSLAPDYNEQFFGPGTRLTVL.

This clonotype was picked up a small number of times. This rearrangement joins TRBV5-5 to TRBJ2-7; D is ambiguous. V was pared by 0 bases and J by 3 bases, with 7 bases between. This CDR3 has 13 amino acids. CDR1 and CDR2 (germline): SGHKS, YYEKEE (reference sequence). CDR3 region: CASSLVDHYEQYF. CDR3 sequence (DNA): TGTGCCAGCAGCTTGGTGGACCACTACGAGCAGTACTTC.

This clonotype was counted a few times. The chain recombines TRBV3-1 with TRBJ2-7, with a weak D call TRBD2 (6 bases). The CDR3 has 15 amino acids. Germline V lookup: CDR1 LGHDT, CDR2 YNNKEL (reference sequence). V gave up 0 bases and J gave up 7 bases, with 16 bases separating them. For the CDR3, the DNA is TGTGCCAGCAGCCAAGAGGCGGGATCCTTTGGGGAGCAGTACTTC. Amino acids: CASSQEAGSFGEQYF.

The chain's CDR3 is CASARQGTDYGYTF. CDR3 bases: TGCGCCAGCGCAAGACAGGGGACTGACTATGGCTACACCTTC. The chain links TRBV5-1 to TRBJ1-2; TRBD1 aligns across 8 bases. Germline V CDR1 and CDR2: SGHRS, YFSETQ. Germline trimming cut 7 bases from V and 3 bases from J; bases unmatched to any gene: 8. The CDR3 spans 14 residues.

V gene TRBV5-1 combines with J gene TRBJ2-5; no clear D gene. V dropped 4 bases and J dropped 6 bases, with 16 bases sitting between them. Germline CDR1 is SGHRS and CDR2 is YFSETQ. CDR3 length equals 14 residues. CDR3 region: CASSPQASSQTQYF. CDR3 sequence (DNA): TGCGCCAGCAGCCCCCAGGCAAGTTCACAGACCCAGTACTTC.